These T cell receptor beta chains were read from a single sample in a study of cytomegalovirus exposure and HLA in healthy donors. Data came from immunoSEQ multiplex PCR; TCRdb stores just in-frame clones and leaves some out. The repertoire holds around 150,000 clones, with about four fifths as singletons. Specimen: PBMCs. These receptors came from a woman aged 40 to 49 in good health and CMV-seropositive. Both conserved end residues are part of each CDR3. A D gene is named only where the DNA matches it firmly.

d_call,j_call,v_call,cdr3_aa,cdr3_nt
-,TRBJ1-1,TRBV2,CASSATVDSNTEAFF,TGTGCCAGCAGCGCTACCGTGGACAGCAACACTGAAGCTTTCTTT